These T cell receptor beta chains were read from a single sample in a study of identifying expanded T cells in peripheral blood. TCRdb's table, derived via immunoSEQ multiplex PCR, lists solely in-frame clones and lacks some. In the table there are some 54,000 clones, roughly 82% of which are singletons. Sequenced sample: blood. The source of these receptors is a person between 18 and 70 years old in good health. Each CDR3 is given with its conserved first and last residue. A D gene is named only where the DNA matches it firmly. Size values are once, few and many counts, or a class for expanded clones, and some rows have none.

v_call	j_call	d_call	clone_size	cdr3_aa	cdr3_nt
TRBV5-1	TRBJ2-3	TRBD1	.	CASSLAIRTGVEDTQYF	TGCGCCAGCAGCTTGGCCATAAGGACAGGGGTAGAAGATACGCAGTATTTT
TRBV5-1	TRBJ2-7	.	.	CASSLRGEYEQYF	TGCGCCAGCAGCTTGAGGGGGGAATACGAGCAGTACTTC
TRBV18	TRBJ1-2	.	.	CASSPNREGGYTF	TGTGCCAGCTCACCAAACAGGGAGGGTGGCTACACCTTC
TRBV11-1	TRBJ2-5	.	.	CASSLVIGIQETQYF	TGTGCCAGCAGCTTAGTCATCGGCATACAAGAGACCCAGTACTTC
TRBV9	TRBJ2-3	TRBD2	.	CASSRSGGSTDTQYF	TGTGCCAGCAGCCGAAGCGGGGGGTCCACAGATACGCAGTATTTT
TRBV5-1	TRBJ2-7	TRBD2	.	CASSRGLAGERKYF	TGCGCCAGCAGCCGGGGACTAGCGGGAGAGAGGAAGTACTTC
TRBV4-3	TRBJ2-1	TRBD2	once	CASSQAPTTSGRPSSYNEQFF	TGCGCCAGCAGCCAAGCTCCGACGACTAGCGGGAGGCCCAGCTCCTACAATGAGCAGTTCTTC
TRBV6-5	TRBJ1-2	TRBD1	.	CASSNPGQGAGGYTF	TGTGCCAGCAGTAACCCGGGACAGGGGGCCGGGGGCTACACCTTC
TRBV5-5	TRBJ1-5	.	.	CASSLAEGSNQPQHF	TGTGCCAGCAGCTTGGCCGAGGGTAGCAATCAGCCCCAGCATTTT
TRBV7-8	TRBJ2-5	.	few	CASSPTDSGMKTQYF	TGTGCCAGCAGCCCAACGGACAGCGGCATGAAGACCCAGTACTTC
TRBV29-1	TRBJ2-1	.	.	CSVGGDKSYNEQFF	TGCAGCGTGGGGGGGGACAAGTCCTACAATGAGCAGTTCTTC
TRBV29-1	TRBJ2-2	TRBD1	.	CSGTIGGRTGELFF	TGCAGCGGAACTATAGGGGGCCGCACCGGGGAGCTGTTTTTT
TRBV29-1	TRBJ2-1	TRBD1	.	CSVLGQGVNNEQFF	TGCAGCGTTTTGGGACAGGGGGTAAACAATGAGCAGTTCTTC
TRBV5-1	TRBJ2-7	TRBD2	few	CASSFSTSGSGYEQYF	TGCGCCAGCAGCTTTAGCACTAGCGGGAGTGGATACGAGCAGTACTTC
TRBV27	TRBJ1-5	.	.	CASHGGLLNQPQHF	TGTGCCTCCCACGGGGGGCTTCTTAATCAGCCCCAGCATTTT
TRBV30	TRBJ2-1	TRBD2	.	CAWSLRGGSSYNEQFF	TGTGCCTGGAGCCTGCGCGGGGGAAGCTCCTACAATGAGCAGTTCTTC
TRBV6-1	TRBJ2-2	TRBD2	.	CASSVGLGGGELFF	TGTGCCAGCAGTGTAGGACTAGGTGGCGGGGAGCTGTTTTTT
TRBV6-1	TRBJ1-1	.	.	CASKTLGQMNTEAFF	TGTGCCAGCAAAACGTTGGGGCAAATGAACACTGAAGCTTTCTTT
TRBV19	TRBJ1-2	.	.	CASRDTGNNGYTF	TGTGCCAGTAGGGATACAGGGAATAATGGCTACACCTTC
TRBV18	TRBJ2-2	TRBD2	once	CASSRTSGATGELFF	TGTGCCAGCTCCCGAACTAGCGGCGCTACCGGGGAGCTGTTTTTT
TRBV6-1	TRBJ1-2	.	few	CASSFPTANYGYTF	TGTGCCAGTAGCTTCCCGACGGCTAACTATGGCTACACCTTC
TRBV9	TRBJ2-2	TRBD1	.	CASSSRDRGPNTGELFF	TGTGCCAGCAGCAGCCGGGACAGGGGACCTAACACCGGGGAGCTGTTTTTT
TRBV14	TRBJ2-1	TRBD2	.	CASSQVPTSGRPDEQFF	TGTGCCAGCAGCCAAGTTCCTACTAGCGGGAGACCCGATGAGCAGTTCTTC
TRBV7-2	TRBJ2-5	.	.	CASSLAGGRSAQETQYF	TGTGCCAGCAGCTTAGCCGGGGGCCGGAGCGCACAAGAGACCCAGTACTTC